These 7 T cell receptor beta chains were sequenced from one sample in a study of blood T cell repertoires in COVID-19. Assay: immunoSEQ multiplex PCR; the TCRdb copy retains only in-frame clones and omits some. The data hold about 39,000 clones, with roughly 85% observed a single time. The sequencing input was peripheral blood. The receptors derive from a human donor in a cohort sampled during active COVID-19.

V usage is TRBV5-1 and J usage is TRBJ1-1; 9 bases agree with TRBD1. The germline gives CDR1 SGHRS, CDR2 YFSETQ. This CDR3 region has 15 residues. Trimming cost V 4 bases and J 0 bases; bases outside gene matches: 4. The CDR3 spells CASSPGQGMNTEAFF. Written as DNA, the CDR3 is TGCGCCAGCAGCCCAGGACAGGGGATGAACACTGAAGCTTTCTTT.

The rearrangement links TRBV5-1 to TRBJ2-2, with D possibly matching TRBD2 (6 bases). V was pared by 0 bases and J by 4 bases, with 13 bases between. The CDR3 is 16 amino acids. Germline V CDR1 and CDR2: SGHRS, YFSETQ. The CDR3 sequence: CASSLAGGTATGELFF. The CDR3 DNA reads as TGCGCCAGCAGCTTGGCTGGGGGGACGGCCACCGGGGAGCTGTTTTTT.

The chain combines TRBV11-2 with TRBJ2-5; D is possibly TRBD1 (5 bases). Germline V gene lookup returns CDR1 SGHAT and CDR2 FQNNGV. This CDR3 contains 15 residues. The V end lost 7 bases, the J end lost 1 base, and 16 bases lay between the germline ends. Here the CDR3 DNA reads TGTGCCAGCACCCAATCCTCAGGGTCCCAAGAGACCCAGTACTTC. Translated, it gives CASTQSSGSQETQYF.

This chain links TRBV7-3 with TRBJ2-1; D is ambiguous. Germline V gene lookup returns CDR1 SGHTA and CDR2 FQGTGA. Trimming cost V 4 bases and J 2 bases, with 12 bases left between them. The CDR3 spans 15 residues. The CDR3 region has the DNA TGTGCCAGCAGCTCTCAATCCACGGCCTACAATGAGCAGTTCTTC. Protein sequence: CASSSQSTAYNEQFF.

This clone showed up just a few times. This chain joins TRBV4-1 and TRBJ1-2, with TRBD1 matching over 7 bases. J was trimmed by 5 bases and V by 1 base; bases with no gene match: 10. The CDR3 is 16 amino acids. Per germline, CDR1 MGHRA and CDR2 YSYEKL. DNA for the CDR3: TGCGCCAGCAGCCAAGTCCGCCTCACAGGGGATTATGGCTACACCTTC. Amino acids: CASSQVRLTGDYGYTF.

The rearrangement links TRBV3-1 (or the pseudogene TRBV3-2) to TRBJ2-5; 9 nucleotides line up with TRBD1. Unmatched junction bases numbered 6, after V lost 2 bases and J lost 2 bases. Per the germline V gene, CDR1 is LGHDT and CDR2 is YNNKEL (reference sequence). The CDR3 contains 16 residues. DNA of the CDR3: TGTGCCAGCAGCCAAAGGGACAGGGACTTTCAAGAGACCCAGTACTTC. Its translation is CASSQRDRDFQETQYF.

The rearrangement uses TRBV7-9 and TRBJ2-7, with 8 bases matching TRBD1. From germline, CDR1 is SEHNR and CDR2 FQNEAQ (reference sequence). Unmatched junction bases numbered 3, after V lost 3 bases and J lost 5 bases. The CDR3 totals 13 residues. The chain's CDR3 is CASSFYRGNEQYF. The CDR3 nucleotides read TGTGCCAGCAGCTTCTACAGGGGGAACGAGCAGTACTTC.